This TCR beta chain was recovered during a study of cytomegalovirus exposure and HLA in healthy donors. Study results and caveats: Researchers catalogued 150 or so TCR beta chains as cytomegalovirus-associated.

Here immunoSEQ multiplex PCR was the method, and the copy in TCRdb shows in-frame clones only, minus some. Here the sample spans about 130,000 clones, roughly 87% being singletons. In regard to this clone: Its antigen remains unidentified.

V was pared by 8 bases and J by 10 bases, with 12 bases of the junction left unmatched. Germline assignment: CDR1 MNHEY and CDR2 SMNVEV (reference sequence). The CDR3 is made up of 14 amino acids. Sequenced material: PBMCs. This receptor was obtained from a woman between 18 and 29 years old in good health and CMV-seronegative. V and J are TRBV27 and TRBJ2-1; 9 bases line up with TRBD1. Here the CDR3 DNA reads TGTGCCAGCTCCTTACGAGGGACAGGGTTCGAGCAGTTCTTC. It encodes CASSLRGTGFEQFF.